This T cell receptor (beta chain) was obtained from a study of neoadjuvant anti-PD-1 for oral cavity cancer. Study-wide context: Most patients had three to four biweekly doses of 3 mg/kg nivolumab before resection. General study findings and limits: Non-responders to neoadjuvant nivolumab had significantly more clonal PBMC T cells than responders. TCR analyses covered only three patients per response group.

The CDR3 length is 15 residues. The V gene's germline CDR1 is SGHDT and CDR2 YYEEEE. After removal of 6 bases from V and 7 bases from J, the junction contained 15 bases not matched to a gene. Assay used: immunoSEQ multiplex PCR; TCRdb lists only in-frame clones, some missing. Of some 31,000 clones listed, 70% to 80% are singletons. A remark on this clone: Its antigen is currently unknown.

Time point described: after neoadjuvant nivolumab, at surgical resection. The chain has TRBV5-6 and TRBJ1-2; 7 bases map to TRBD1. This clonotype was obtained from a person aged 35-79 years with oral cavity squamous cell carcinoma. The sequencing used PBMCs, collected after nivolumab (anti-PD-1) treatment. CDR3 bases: TGTGCCAGCATCAATTTGGACAGGCCGTCCGGTGGCTACACCTTC. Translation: CASINLDRPSGGYTF. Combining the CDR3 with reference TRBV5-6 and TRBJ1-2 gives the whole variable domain DAGVTQSPTHLIKTRGQQVTLRCSPKSGHDTVSWYQQALGQGPQFIFQYYEEEERQRGNFPDRFSGHQFPNYSSELNVNALLLGDSALYLCASINLDRPSGGYTFGSGTRLTVV.